This TCR beta chain was recorded in a study of blood T cell repertoires in COVID-19. Study-wide context: Some COVID-19 samples were acute and others convalescent; all came from the United States, Italy and Spain. PBMCs, B-cell-depleted T cells, or T cells provided the cDNA or gDNA that made up the material.

Germline-derived CDR1 and CDR2 are SGHDT and YYEEEE. V was clipped by 6 bases and J by 6 bases, with 10 bases between them. The CDR3 totals 12 residues. Source study methods: The assay estimated nucleated cells by amplifying reference gene primers. Data came from immunoSEQ multiplex PCR; TCRdb stores just in-frame clones and leaves some out. That table supplies the V and J calls and clone size; D and trimming were determined from the DNA. This sample carries 150,000 or so clones, 88% of them seen once, and the ten largest clones take 10%. The chain uses TRBV5-6 and TRBJ2-4; D possibly corresponds to TRBD2 (5 bases). Material: peripheral blood. The sequence was collected from a man aged 50-59 years with acute or convalescent COVID-19. The DNA for the CDR3 is TGTGCCAGCAACCTTCGGGGAAACATTCAGTACTTC. Residues: CASNLRGNIQYF. Based on the CDR3 plus reference TRBV5-6 and TRBJ2-4, the full variable domain is DAGVTQSPTHLIKTRGQQVTLRCSPKSGHDTVSWYQQALGQGPQFIFQYYEEEERQRGNFPDRFSGHQFPNYSSELNVNALLLGDSALYLCASNLRGNIQYFGAGTRLSVL.